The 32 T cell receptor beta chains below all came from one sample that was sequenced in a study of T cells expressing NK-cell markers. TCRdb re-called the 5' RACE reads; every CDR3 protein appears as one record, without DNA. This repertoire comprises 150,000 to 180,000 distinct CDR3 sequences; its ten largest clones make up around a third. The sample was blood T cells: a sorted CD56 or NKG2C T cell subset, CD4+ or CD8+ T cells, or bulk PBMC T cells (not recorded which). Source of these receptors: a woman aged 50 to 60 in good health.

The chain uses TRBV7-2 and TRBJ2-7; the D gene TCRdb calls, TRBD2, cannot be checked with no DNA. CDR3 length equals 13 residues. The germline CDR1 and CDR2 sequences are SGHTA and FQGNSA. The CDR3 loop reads CASSHYGGNEQYF. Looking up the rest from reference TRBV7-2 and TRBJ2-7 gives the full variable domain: GAGVSQSPSNKVTEKGKDVELRCDPISGHTALYWYRQSLGQGLEFLIYFQGNSAPDKSGLPSDRFSAERTGGSVSTLTIQRTQQEDSAVYLCASSHYGGNEQYFGPGTRLTVT.

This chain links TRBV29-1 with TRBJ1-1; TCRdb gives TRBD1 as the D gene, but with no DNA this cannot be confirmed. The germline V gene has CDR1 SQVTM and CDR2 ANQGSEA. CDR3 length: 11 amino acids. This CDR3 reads CSVGGGAEAFF.

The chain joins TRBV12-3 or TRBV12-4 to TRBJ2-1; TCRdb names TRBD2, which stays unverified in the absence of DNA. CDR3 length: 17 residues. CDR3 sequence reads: CASSLIGGPTEYNEQFF.

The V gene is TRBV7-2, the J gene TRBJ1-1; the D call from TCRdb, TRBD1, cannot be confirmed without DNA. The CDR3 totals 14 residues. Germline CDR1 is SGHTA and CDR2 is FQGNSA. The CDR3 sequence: CASTTHGQNTEAFF.

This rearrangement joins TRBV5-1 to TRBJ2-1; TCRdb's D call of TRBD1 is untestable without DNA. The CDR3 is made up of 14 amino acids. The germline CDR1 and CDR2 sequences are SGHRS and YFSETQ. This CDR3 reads CASSLTPGQGSKFF.

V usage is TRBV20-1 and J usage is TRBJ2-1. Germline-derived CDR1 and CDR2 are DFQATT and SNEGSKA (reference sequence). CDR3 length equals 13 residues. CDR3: CSARDPSYNEQFF.

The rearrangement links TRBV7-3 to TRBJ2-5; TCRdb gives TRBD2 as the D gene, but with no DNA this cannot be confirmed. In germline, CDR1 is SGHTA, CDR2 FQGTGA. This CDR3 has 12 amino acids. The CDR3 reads CASSHGEGTQYF. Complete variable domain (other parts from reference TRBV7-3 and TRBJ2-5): GAGVSQTPSNKVTEKGKYVELRCDPISGHTALYWYRQSLGQGPEFLIYFQGTGAADDSGLPNDRFFAVRPEGSVSTLKIQRTERGDSAVYLCASSHGEGTQYFGPGTRLLVL.

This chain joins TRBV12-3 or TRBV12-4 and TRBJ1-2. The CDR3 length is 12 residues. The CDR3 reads CASTQSADGYTF.

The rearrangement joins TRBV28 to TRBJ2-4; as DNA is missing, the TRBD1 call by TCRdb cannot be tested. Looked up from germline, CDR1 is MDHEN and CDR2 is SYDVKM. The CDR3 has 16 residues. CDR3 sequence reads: CASSFDPGQAKNIQYF.

Here the CDR3 reads CASGFRGQPQHF. This chain links TRBV12-5 with TRBJ1-5; absent DNA, TCRdb's TRBD1 call cannot be checked. Germline V gives CDR1 LGHNT, CDR2 FRNRAP. This CDR3 has 12 amino acids.

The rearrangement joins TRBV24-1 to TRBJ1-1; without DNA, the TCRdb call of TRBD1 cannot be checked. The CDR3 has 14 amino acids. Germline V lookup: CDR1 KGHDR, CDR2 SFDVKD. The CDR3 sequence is CATSDFTKTGGAFF.

The CDR3 loop reads CASSKQGGKGEGWGDTEAFF. The chain uses TRBV21-1 and TRBJ1-1; TCRdb gives TRBD1 as the D gene, but with no DNA this cannot be confirmed. TRBV21-1 is shown as a pseudogene. This CDR3 contains 20 residues.

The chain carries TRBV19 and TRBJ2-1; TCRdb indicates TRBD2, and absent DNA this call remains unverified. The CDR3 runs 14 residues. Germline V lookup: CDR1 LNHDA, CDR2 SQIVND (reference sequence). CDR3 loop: CASSILLAGHEQFF.

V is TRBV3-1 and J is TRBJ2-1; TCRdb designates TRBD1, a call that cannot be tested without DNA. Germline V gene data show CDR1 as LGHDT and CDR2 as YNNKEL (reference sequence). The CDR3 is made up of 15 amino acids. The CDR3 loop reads CASSQDGTLYNEQFF.

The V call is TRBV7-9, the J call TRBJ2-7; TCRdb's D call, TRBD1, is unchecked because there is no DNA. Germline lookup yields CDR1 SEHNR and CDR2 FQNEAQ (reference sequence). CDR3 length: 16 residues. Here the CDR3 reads CASSLGTGESTYEQYF.

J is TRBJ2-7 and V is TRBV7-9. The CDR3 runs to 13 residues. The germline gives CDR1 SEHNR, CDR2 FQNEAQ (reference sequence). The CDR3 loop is CASTQERSYEQYF.

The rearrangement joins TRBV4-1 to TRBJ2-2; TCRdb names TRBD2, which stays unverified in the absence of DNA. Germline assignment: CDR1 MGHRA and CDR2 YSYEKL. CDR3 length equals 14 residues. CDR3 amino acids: CASSPSKNTGELFF.

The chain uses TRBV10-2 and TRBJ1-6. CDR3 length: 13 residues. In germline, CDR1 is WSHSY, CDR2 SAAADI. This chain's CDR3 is CASSEGQISPLHF.

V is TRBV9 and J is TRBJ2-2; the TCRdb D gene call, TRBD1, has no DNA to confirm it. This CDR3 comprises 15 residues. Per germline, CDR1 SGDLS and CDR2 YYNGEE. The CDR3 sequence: CASSVAVGVSGELFF.

The chain's CDR3 is CASSELAGGPLENEQFF. This chain links TRBV2 with TRBJ2-1; absent DNA, TCRdb's TRBD2 call cannot be checked. Germline lookup yields CDR1 SNHLY and CDR2 FYNNEI. This CDR3 comprises 17 residues.

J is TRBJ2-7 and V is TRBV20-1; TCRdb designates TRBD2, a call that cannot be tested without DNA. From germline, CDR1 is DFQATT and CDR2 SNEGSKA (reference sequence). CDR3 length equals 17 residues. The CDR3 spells CSATRTSGSRVVYEQYF.

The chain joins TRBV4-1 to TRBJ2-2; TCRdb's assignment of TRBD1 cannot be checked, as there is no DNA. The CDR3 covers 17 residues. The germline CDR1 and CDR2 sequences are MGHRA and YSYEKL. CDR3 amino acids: CASSEAPGQGDTGELFF.

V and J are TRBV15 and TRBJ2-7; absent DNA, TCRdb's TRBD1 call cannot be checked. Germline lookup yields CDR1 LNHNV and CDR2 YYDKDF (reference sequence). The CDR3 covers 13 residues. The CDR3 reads CATSRPGRYEQYF.

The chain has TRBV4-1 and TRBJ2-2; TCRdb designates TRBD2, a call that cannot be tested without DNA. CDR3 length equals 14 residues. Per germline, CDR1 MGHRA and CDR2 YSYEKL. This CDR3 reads CASSRGGSSRELFF.

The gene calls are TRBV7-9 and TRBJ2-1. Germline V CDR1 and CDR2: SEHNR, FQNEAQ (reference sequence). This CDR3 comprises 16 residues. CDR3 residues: CASSLGLIEPHNEQFF.

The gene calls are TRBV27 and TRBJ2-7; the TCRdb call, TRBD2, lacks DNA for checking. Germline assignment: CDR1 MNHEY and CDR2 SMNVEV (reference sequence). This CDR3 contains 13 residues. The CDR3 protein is CASSLQSEEEPYF.

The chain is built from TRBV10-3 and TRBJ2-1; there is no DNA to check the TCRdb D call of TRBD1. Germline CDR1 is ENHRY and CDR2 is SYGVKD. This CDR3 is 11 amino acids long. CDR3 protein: CAIFGGHEQFF.

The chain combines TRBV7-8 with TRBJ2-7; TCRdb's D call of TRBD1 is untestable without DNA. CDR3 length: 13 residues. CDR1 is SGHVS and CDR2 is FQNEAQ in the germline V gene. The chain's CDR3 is CASMDRGLYEQYF.

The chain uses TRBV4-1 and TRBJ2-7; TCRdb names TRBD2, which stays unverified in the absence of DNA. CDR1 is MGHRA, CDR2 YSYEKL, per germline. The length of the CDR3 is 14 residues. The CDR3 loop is CASSPGLADYEQYF.

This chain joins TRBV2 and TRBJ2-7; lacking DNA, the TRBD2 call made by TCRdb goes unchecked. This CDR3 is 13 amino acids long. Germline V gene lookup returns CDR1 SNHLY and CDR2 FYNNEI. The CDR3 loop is CASTNPPDAEQYF. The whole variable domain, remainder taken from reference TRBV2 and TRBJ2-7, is EPEVTQTPSHQVTQMGQEVILRCVPISNHLYFYWYRQILGQKVEFLVSFYNNEISEKSEIFDDQFSVERPDGSNFTLKIRSTKLEDSAMYFCASTNPPDAEQYFGPGTRLTVT.

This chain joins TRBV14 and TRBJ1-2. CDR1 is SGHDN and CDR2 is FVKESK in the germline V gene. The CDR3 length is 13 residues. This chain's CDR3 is CASSQDGYYGYTF. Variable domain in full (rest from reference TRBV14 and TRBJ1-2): EAGVTQFPSHSVIEKGQTVTLRCDPISGHDNLYWYRRVMGKEIKFLLHFVKESKQDESGMPNNRFLAERTGGTYSTLKVQPAELEDSGVYFCASSQDGYYGYTFGSGTRLTVV.

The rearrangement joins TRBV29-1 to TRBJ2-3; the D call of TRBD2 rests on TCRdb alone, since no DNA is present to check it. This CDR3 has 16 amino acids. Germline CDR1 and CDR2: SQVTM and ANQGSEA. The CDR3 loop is CSANGVWGGPTDTQYF.